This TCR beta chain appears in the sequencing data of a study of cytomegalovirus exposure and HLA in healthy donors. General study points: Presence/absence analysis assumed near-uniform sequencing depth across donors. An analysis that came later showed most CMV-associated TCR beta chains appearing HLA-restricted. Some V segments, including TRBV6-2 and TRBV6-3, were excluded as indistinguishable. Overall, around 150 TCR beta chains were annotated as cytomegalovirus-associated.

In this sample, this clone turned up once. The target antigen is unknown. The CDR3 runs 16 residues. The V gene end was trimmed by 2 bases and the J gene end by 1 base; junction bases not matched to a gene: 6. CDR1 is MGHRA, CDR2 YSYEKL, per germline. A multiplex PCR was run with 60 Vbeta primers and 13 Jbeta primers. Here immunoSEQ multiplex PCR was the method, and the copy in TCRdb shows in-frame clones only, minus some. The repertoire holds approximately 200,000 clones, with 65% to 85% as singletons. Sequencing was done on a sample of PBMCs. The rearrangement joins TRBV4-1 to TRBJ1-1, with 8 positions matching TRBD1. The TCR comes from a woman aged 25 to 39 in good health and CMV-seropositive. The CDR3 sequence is CASSQNPGQANTEAFF. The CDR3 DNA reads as TGCGCCAGCAGCCAAAATCCGGGACAGGCGAACACTGAAGCTTTCTTT.